Shown below are 25 T cell receptor beta chains from a single sample sequenced in a study of T cell changes during pregnancy in multiple sclerosis. Method: immunoSEQ multiplex PCR; TCRdb's copy keeps in-frame clones and lacks some. The table lists about 52,000 clones, approximately 90% of them singletons. The starting material was CD4+ T cells from peripheral blood mononuclear cells, obtained before pregnancy. Receptor source: a female donor with multiple sclerosis, enrolled in a pregnancy study.

This clone was seen once. This CDR3 is CASRALISNQPQHF. Here the CDR3 DNA reads TGTGCCAGCAGGGCCCTTATTAGCAATCAGCCCCAGCATTTT. The gene calls are TRBV2 and TRBJ1-5; D remains unclear. V gave up 6 bases and J gave up 0 bases, with 9 bases separating them. The V gene's germline CDR1 is SNHLY and CDR2 FYNNEI. The CDR3 extends over 14 amino acids. Complete variable domain (other parts from reference TRBV2 and TRBJ1-5): EPEVTQTPSHQVTQMGQEVILRCVPISNHLYFYWYRQILGQKVEFLVSFYNNEISEKSEIFDDQFSVERPDGSNFTLKIRSTKLEDSAMYFCASRALISNQPQHFGDGTRLSIL.

The V gene is TRBV18, the J gene TRBJ1-3, with D unresolved. V shed 2 bases and J shed 4 bases, with 12 bases lying between them. CDR1 and CDR2 (germline): KGHSH, LQKENI. The CDR3 contains 15 residues. CDR3 coding DNA: TGTGCCAGCTCACCAGGGAGAGGCAACGGAAACACCATATATTTT. Residues: CASSPGRGNGNTIYF.

This clone appeared once. V is TRBV28 and J is TRBJ2-3, with D perhaps TRBD2 (7 bases). V was cut by 0 bases and J by 4 bases, with 14 bases left in between. The CDR3 runs to 16 residues. Germline CDR1 is MDHEN and CDR2 is SYDVKM. The CDR3 coding sequence is TGTGCCAGCAGTTTATGGGTAGGGGGAGGGGCAGATACGCAGTATTTT. It encodes CASSLWVGGGADTQYF.

The gene calls are TRBV7-9 and TRBJ2-4, with D perhaps TRBD1 (5 bases). The V end was cut by 4 bases, the J end by 2 bases, with 15 bases between. Looked up from germline, CDR1 is SEHNR and CDR2 is FQNEAQ (reference sequence). The CDR3 contains 16 residues. In DNA form, the CDR3 reads TGTGCCAGCAGCTCCGTCCAGGGCAATACCAAAAACATTCAGTACTTC. Amino acid sequence: CASSSVQGNTKNIQYF.

The chain couples TRBV7-9 to TRBJ1-2; 8 bases agree with TRBD1. This CDR3 spans 13 amino acids. CDR1 and CDR2 (germline): SEHNR, FQNEAQ (reference sequence). V was pared by 4 bases and J by 4 bases, with 2 bases of the junction left unmatched. CDR3 loop: CASSSGQVYGYTF. The CDR3 nucleotides read TGTGCCAGCAGCTCGGGACAGGTCTATGGCTACACCTTC.

The chain is built from TRBV5-1 and TRBJ2-3; D remains ambiguous. In germline, CDR1 is SGHRS, CDR2 YFSETQ. The CDR3 has 15 residues. The V end was cut by 0 bases, the J end by 0 bases, with 8 bases between. The CDR3 DNA sequence: TGCGCCAGCAGCTTGGCTGGCCAGAGCACAGATACGCAGTATTTT. It encodes CASSLAGQSTDTQYF.

The chain employs TRBV9 and TRBJ2-7; D is perhaps TRBD1 (6 bases). CDR1 and CDR2 from the germline V gene are SGDLS and YYNGEE. V was cut by 4 bases and J by 2 bases, with 13 bases left in between. There are 14 residues in the CDR3. The CDR3: CASSRLQGTYEQYF. The CDR3 DNA reads as TGTGCCAGCAGCCGACTACAGGGAACCTACGAGCAGTACTTC.

This chain uses TRBV19 with TRBJ2-2, with D possibly being TRBD1 (5 bases). CDR3 length: 14 residues. V was cut by 5 bases and J by 6 bases, with 13 bases left in between. CDR1 is LNHDA and CDR2 is SQIVND in the germline V gene (reference sequence). The CDR3 coding sequence is TGTGCCAGTAGTCTCAGGGATCGGGCCGGGGAGCTGTTTTTT. This encodes CASSLRDRAGELFF.

The chain uses TRBV5-1 and TRBJ1-3, with D tentatively TRBD1 (6 bases). Between the trimmed V and J ends, which lost 6 bases and 4 bases, there was a span of 17 bases. CDR3 length: 15 residues. The germline V gene has CDR1 SGHRS and CDR2 YFSETQ. CDR3 coding DNA: TGCGCCAGCAAGGACGCAGGGGTGGCAGGAAACACCATATATTTT. Its protein product is CASKDAGVAGNTIYF.

V and J are TRBV29-1 and TRBJ1-2; 7 bases align to TRBD1. V was clipped by 4 bases and J by 5 bases; unmatched bases: 16. From germline, CDR1 is SQVTM and CDR2 ANQGSEA. The CDR3 length is 16 residues. CDR3: CSVGYREPGQFYGYTF. The CDR3 DNA reads TGCAGCGTTGGGTATCGGGAACCGGGACAGTTTTATGGCTACACCTTC. The full variable domain, its missing parts supplied by reference TRBV29-1 and TRBJ1-2, is SAVISQKPSRDICQRGTSLTIQCQVDSQVTMMFWYRQQPGQSLTLIATANQGSEATYESGFVIDKFPISRPNLTFSTLTVSNMSPEDSSIYLCSVGYREPGQFYGYTFGSGTRLTVV.

This chain connects TRBV7-2 to TRBJ1-1; D possibly corresponds to TRBD1 (5 bases). Trimming took off 5 bases at V and 2 bases at J, with 9 bases between the two ends. The CDR3 runs to 13 residues. Germline V lookup: CDR1 SGHTA, CDR2 FQGNSA. The CDR3 region has the DNA TGTGCCAGCAGCCTGGGGCGCAACACTGAAGCTTTCTTT. This encodes CASSLGRNTEAFF.

The chain is built from TRBV21-1 and TRBJ2-7; no DNA check was done on the table's D call, TRBD1. TRBV21-1 corresponds to a pseudogene. The CDR3 is 14 amino acids. The CDR3 sequence: CASSKDRDSYEQYF. CDR3 nucleotide sequence: TGTGCCAGCAGCAAAGACAGGGATTCCTACGAGCAGTACTTC.

This clone was recorded a few times. CDR3 coding DNA: TGTGCCAGTAGTATGGGTGGAGGGTTCTATCAGCCCCAGCATTTT. Amino acid sequence: CASSMGGGFYQPQHF. This chain links TRBV19 with TRBJ1-5; D uncertain. CDR3 length equals 15 residues. The V end was cut by 3 bases, the J end by 5 bases, with 14 bases between. CDR1 and CDR2 from the germline V gene are LNHDA and SQIVND (reference sequence).

This chain connects TRBV6-6 to TRBJ1-2; D remains ambiguous. Germline values: CDR1 MNHNY, CDR2 SVGAGI (reference sequence). This CDR3 has 15 amino acids. Between the trimmed V and J ends, which lost 6 bases and 1 base, there was a span of 15 bases. The CDR3 here is CASSFLGVGNYGYTF. CDR3 in DNA: TGTGCCAGCAGCTTTCTTGGAGTGGGTAACTATGGCTACACCTTC.

This clone was counted a few times. The gene calls are TRBV11-2 and TRBJ2-7; 7 bases align to TRBD1. The CDR3 runs to 14 residues. After removal of 4 bases from V and 0 bases from J, the junction contained 3 bases not matched to a gene. Germline CDR1 is SGHAT and CDR2 is FQNNGV. CDR3: CASSSWDSSYEQYF. CDR3 nucleotides: TGTGCCAGCAGCTCGTGGGACAGCTCCTACGAGCAGTACTTC. Variable domain in full (rest from reference TRBV11-2 and TRBJ2-7): EAGVAQSPRYKIIEKRQSVAFWCNPISGHATLYWYQQILGQGPKLLIQFQNNGVVDDSQLPKDRFSAERLKGVDSTLKIQPAKLEDSAVYLCASSSWDSSYEQYFGPGTRLTVT.

The V gene is TRBV27, the J gene TRBJ1-2; TRBD1 matches 9 bases. The CDR3 extends over 16 amino acids. Germline values: CDR1 MNHEY, CDR2 SMNVEV (reference sequence). The V gene end was trimmed by 2 bases and the J gene end by 5 bases; junction bases not matched to a gene: 9. The CDR3 nucleotides are TGTGCCAGCAGTTTACGGGTTGGGACAGGGACATATGGCTACACCTTC. The encoded protein is CASSLRVGTGTYGYTF.

The DNA for the CDR3 is TGTGCCAGCAGCTTAGCCCGGACAGGGAAACACGAGCAGTACTTC. Its translation: CASSLARTGKHEQYF. The chain has TRBV7-2 and TRBJ2-7; 8 bases are a match to TRBD1. V trimming: 0 bases; J trimming: 5 bases; junction bases outside the gene matches: 6. The CDR3 is 15 residues long. CDR1 SGHTA and CDR2 FQGNSA come from the germline V gene. Based on the CDR3 plus reference TRBV7-2 and TRBJ2-7, the full variable domain is GAGVSQSPSNKVTEKGKDVELRCDPISGHTALYWYRQSLGQGLEFLIYFQGNSAPDKSGLPSDRFSAERTGGSVSTLTIQRTQQEDSAVYLCASSLARTGKHEQYFGPGTRLTVT.

The CDR3 here is CASSTPLTSAETGELFF. The CDR3 DNA reads as TGTGCCAGCAGCACTCCCCTCACTAGCGCCGAGACCGGGGAGCTGTTTTTT. This chain uses TRBV7-8 with TRBJ2-2; 7 nucleotides align to TRBD2. Trimming at V came to 5 bases and at J to 5 bases, leaving 14 bases not matched to a gene. This CDR3 is built from 17 residues. Germline V CDR1 and CDR2: SGHVS, FQNEAQ.

The chain combines TRBV27 with TRBJ1-5; the match to TRBD1 covers 8 bases. There are 14 residues in the CDR3. Germline V gene lookup returns CDR1 MNHEY and CDR2 SMNVEV (reference sequence). The ends lost 4 bases at V and 6 bases at J; junction bases unmatched: 5. For the CDR3, the DNA is TGTGCCAGCAGTTCTACAGGGGGTGGTCAGCCCCAGCATTTT. It translates to CASSSTGGGQPQHF.

V usage is TRBV10-3 and J usage is TRBJ1-5; TRBD1 is a possible D gene (6 bases). This CDR3 has 12 residues. Per germline, CDR1 ENHRY and CDR2 SYGVKD. Between the trimmed V and J ends, which lost 8 bases and 3 bases, there was a span of 8 bases. CDR3 in DNA: TGTGCCATCTGGGACAACAATCAGCCCCAGCATTTT. It specifies CAIWDNNQPQHF.

The CDR3 DNA follows: TGCGCCAGCAGCTTGGACAGCCTCTCTACGCAGTATTTT. The encoded protein is CASSLDSLSTQYF. The chain employs TRBV5-1 and TRBJ2-3, with D unclear. The CDR3 is 13 amino acids. Trimming took 0 bases from V and 8 from J, leaving 10 bases between them. From germline, CDR1 is SGHRS and CDR2 YFSETQ. The full variable domain, its missing parts supplied by reference TRBV5-1 and TRBJ2-3, is KAGVTQTPRYLIKTRGQQVTLSCSPISGHRSVSWYQQTPGQGLQFLFEYFSETQRNKGNFPGRFSGRQFSNSRSEMNVSTLELGDSALYLCASSLDSLSTQYFGPGTRLTVL.

The count of this clone is one. The J gene is TRBJ2-7, the V gene TRBV29-1; perhaps TRBD2 as D (6 bases). The V end lost 5 bases, the J end lost 4 bases, and 15 bases lay between the germline ends. Germline-derived CDR1 and CDR2 are SQVTM and ANQGSEA. There are 13 residues in the CDR3. The CDR3 here is CSVWVGGRYEQYF. The DNA for the CDR3 is TGCAGCGTTTGGGTCGGGGGACGATACGAGCAGTACTTC.

The V and J genes are TRBV5-1 and TRBJ2-5; 7 nucleotides align to TRBD2. Germline assignment: CDR1 SGHRS and CDR2 YFSETQ. The V segment lost 2 bases and the J segment 5 bases; nucleotides outside the gene matches: 12. CDR3 length: 16 amino acids. CDR3 sequence reads: CASSFGGETIGETQYF. The CDR3 region has the DNA TGCGCCAGCAGCTTTGGGGGGGAGACTATCGGGGAGACCCAGTACTTC.

Only one count was recorded for this clone. The V gene is TRBV5-5, the J gene TRBJ2-1; D remains unclear. The V gene lost 4 bases and the J gene lost 0 bases, with 5 bases spanning the gap. The CDR3 totals 13 residues. Germline V lookup: CDR1 SGHKS, CDR2 YYEKEE (reference sequence). CDR3 loop: CASSRPSYNEQFF. CDR3 bases: TGTGCCAGCAGCCGTCCCTCCTACAATGAGCAGTTCTTC. The full variable domain, completed using reference TRBV5-5 and TRBJ2-1, is DAGVTQSPTHLIKTRGQQVTLRCSPISGHKSVSWYQQVLGQGPQFIFQYYEKEERGRGNFPDRFSARQFPNYSSELNVNALLLGDSALYLCASSRPSYNEQFFGPGTRLTVL.

CDR3 in amino acids: CASSILRYF. For the CDR3, the DNA is TGTGCCAGTAGTATCCTAAGGTACTTC. The gene calls are TRBV19 and TRBJ2-7; D unclear. This CDR3 has 9 amino acids. Looked up from germline, CDR1 is LNHDA and CDR2 is SQIVND (reference sequence). Deletions cut 3 bases from V and 12 bases from J, with 6 bases between.